This T cell receptor (beta chain) was sequenced for a study of CD8 T cells in ankylosing spondylitis. One entry per CDR3 protein, called by TCRdb with MiXCR from the 5' RACE reads. This sample carries more than 650,000 distinct CDR3 sequences, approximately 12% of them seen once, and the ten largest clones take roughly 0.51%. Findings and limits, study-wide: Characteristic of ankylosing spondylitis blood, it appeared, was a TCR beta motif comprising eight highly homologous variants.

About this clonotype: No antigen is known for it.

Looked up from germline, CDR1 is SGHDT and CDR2 is YYEEEE. This CDR3 spans 14 amino acids. With V trimmed by 2 bases and J by 5 bases, 4 bases remained unmatched. The V call is TRBV5-6, the J call TRBJ1-2, with 9 positions matching TRBD1. Sequenced sample: blood, either unsorted or a sorted T cell fraction (not recorded which). This TCR was sampled from a male donor with ankylosing spondylitis. DNA of the CDR3: TGTGCCAGCAGCTTCGTCGGGACAGGGTATGGCTACACCTTC. Its translation: CASSFVGTGYGYTF.